Listed here are 27 T cell receptor beta chains from one sample, sequenced in a study of cytomegalovirus exposure and HLA in healthy donors. Only in-frame clones appear in the TCRdb table, and some are missing; sequencing was by immunoSEQ multiplex PCR. The sample carries 150,000 to 250,000 clones, about 81% recorded once. The sample consisted of PBMCs. The receptors derive from a woman aged 30 to 39 in good health and CMV-seronegative.

The rearrangement links TRBV6-1 to TRBJ2-2, with D unresolved. V was pared by 9 bases and J by 6 bases, with 5 bases between. The CDR3 has 10 residues. The germline V gene has CDR1 MNHNS and CDR2 SASEGT. The CDR3 DNA follows: TGTGCCAGTCGGGCCGGGGAGCTGTTTTTT. This sequence encodes CASRAGELFF.

This clone was picked up a small number of times. J is TRBJ1-2 and V is TRBV27; D possibly corresponds to TRBD1 (5 bases). Germline CDR1 is MNHEY and CDR2 is SMNVEV (reference sequence). V dropped 5 bases and J dropped 7 bases, with 14 bases sitting between them. The CDR3 is 13 residues long. The CDR3 DNA sequence: TGTGCCAGCAGTCTCCACCGGACAAGTGGCTACACCTTC. It codes for CASSLHRTSGYTF.

The CDR3 DNA follows: TGCGCCAGCAGCTTGTTTGACACCTCGACTAACTATGGCTACACCTTC. It yields the protein CASSLFDTSTNYGYTF. This chain connects TRBV5-1 to TRBJ1-2; D unresolved. The CDR3 has 16 residues. Germline lookup yields CDR1 SGHRS and CDR2 YFSETQ. V lost 1 base, J lost 0 bases, and 13 bases lay in between. The full variable domain, with the rest looked up from reference TRBV5-1 and TRBJ1-2, is KAGVTQTPRYLIKTRGQQVTLSCSPISGHRSVSWYQQTPGQGLQFLFEYFSETQRNKGNFPGRFSGRQFSNSRSEMNVSTLELGDSALYLCASSLFDTSTNYGYTFGSGTRLTVV.

This rearrangement joins TRBV5-1 to TRBJ2-2; D unclear. V was clipped by 0 bases and J by 2 bases, with 8 bases between them. Per germline, CDR1 SGHRS and CDR2 YFSETQ. The CDR3 is 15 amino acids. The CDR3 reads CASSLVAVNTGELFF. The DNA of the CDR3 is TGCGCCAGCAGCTTGGTGGCGGTCAACACCGGGGAGCTGTTTTTT.

This clone was found once. This chain links TRBV6-1 with TRBJ2-1; 9 bases match TRBD2. Per germline, CDR1 MNHNS and CDR2 SASEGT. V lost 4 bases and J lost 14; bases outside the gene matches: 12. The CDR3 spans 14 residues. The DNA for the CDR3 is TGTGCCAGCAGTGCTCGGCGGGAGGGGAGTTTGGAGTTCTTC. It translates to CASSARREGSLEFF.

The DNA of the CDR3 is TGTGCCAGCAGCCCCGCTCGGCAGGGGGCGAGGGGCACTGAAGCTTTCTTT. Translating gives CASSPARQGARGTEAFF. The V call is TRBV11-2, the J call TRBJ1-1; TRBD1 aligns across 8 bases. J was trimmed by 4 bases and V by 5 bases; bases with no gene match: 15. This CDR3 has 17 residues. Germline V gives CDR1 SGHAT, CDR2 FQNNGV.

The chain combines TRBV18 with TRBJ2-7; 10 nucleotides align to TRBD1. Germline CDR1 and CDR2: KGHSH and LQKENI. V lost 2 bases and J lost 4; bases outside the gene matches: 5. This CDR3 has 15 residues. CDR3 in amino acids: CASSPGTGVGYEQYF. The CDR3 DNA is TGTGCCAGCTCACCAGGGACAGGGGTTGGGTACGAGCAGTACTTC.

This chain connects TRBV11-2 to TRBJ2-5; 7 bases agree with TRBD1. Germline assignment: CDR1 SGHAT and CDR2 FQNNGV. The junction had 5 bases not matched to a gene; V was cut back by 5 bases and J by 5 bases. CDR3 length: 13 residues. The CDR3: CASSHGTAETQYF. The CDR3 nucleotides read TGTGCCAGCAGCCACGGGACAGCGGAGACCCAGTACTTC.

The CDR3 DNA reads as TGTGCCAGCAGGGAATCACTTGGGACAGCGAACTCCTATGGCTACACCTTC. Protein product: CASRESLGTANSYGYTF. The gene calls are TRBV6-1 and TRBJ1-2, with TRBD1 matching 7 bases. CDR3 length equals 17 residues. The germline CDR1 and CDR2 sequences are MNHNS and SASEGT. Trimming at V came to 6 bases and at J to 4 bases, leaving 17 bases not matched to a gene.

This rearrangement joins TRBV5-1 to TRBJ2-1; a possible D gene is TRBD1 (6 bases). CDR3 length: 14 amino acids. Germline V gene sequence: CDR1 SGHRS, CDR2 YFSETQ. The V end lost 6 bases, the J end lost 2 bases, and 12 bases lay between the germline ends. In nucleotides, the CDR3 is TGCGCCAGCATTCCTGGGGGCACCTACAATGAGCAGTTCTTC. Its protein is CASIPGGTYNEQFF.

The chain joins TRBV7-9 to TRBJ1-4; D unclear. This CDR3 has 13 residues. Germline V lookup: CDR1 SEHNR, CDR2 FQNEAQ (reference sequence). Trimming removed 3 bases at V and 0 bases at J, with 2 bases between. DNA of the CDR3: TGTGCCAGCAGCTTTACAACTAATGAAAAACTGTTTTTT. Its protein is CASSFTTNEKLFF. Full variable domain (outside the CDR3, taken from reference TRBV7-9 and TRBJ1-4): DTGVSQNPRHKITKRGQNVTFRCDPISEHNRLYWYRQTLGQGPEFLTYFQNEAQLEKSRLLSDRFSAERPKGSFSTLEIQRTEQGDSAMYLCASSFTTNEKLFFGSGTQLSVL.

A few counts support this clone. The V gene is TRBV7-8, the J gene TRBJ2-1; TRBD2 aligns across 8 bases. The germline CDR1 and CDR2 sequences are SGHVS and FQNEAQ. Unmatched junction bases numbered 8, after V lost 5 bases and J lost 2 bases. The CDR3 has 16 amino acids. The CDR3 is CASSPYRGGAYNEQFF. In nucleotides, the CDR3 is TGTGCCAGCAGCCCTTATCGGGGGGGTGCCTACAATGAGCAGTTCTTC.

This rearrangement joins TRBV6-5 to TRBJ1-4; 7 positions match TRBD1. After removal of 7 bases from V and 4 bases from J, the junction contained 3 bases not matched to a gene. CDR3 length equals 13 residues. The germline V gene has CDR1 MNHEY and CDR2 SVGAGI. The CDR3 region is CASKGALNEKLFF. CDR3 sequence (DNA): TGTGCCAGCAAGGGGGCACTTAATGAAAAACTGTTTTTT.

The J gene is TRBJ1-2, the V gene TRBV5-1, with 9 bases matching TRBD1. This CDR3 has 14 residues. The V gene's germline CDR1 is SGHRS and CDR2 YFSETQ. J gave up 8 bases and V 4 bases, and 9 bases lay outside the gene matches. The CDR3, as DNA: TGCGCCAGCAGCGAGGACAGGGGAACGGAAGGCTACACCTTC. Protein product: CASSEDRGTEGYTF.

V and J are TRBV5-1 and TRBJ2-5; 8 nucleotides line up with TRBD2. V lost 0 bases, J lost 5 bases, and 12 bases stayed unmatched. This CDR3 is built from 17 residues. The germline CDR1 and CDR2 sequences are SGHRS and YFSETQ. The CDR3 region has the DNA TGCGCCAGCAGCTTGGGGCGTGGCGGGGGGACCGGGGAGACCCAGTACTTC. This encodes CASSLGRGGGTGETQYF.

The V call is TRBV5-6, the J call TRBJ2-3; the D gene is possibly TRBD2 (7 bases). Trimming stripped 2 bases from V and 3 bases from J, with 13 bases between. Germline V CDR1 and CDR2: SGHDT, YYEEEE. The CDR3 is 15 residues long. The CDR3 sequence: CASSLGGGQTDTQYF. As DNA, the CDR3 is TGTGCCAGCAGCTTAGGGGGGGGCCAGACAGATACGCAGTATTTT.

This chain links TRBV28 with TRBJ1-3; the match to TRBD1 covers 8 bases. The CDR3 covers 17 residues. J lost 0 bases, V lost 3 bases, and 7 bases had no gene match. CDR1 and CDR2 (germline): MDHEN, SYDVKM. CDR3 loop: CASSFGGQGHSGNTIYF. In DNA, the CDR3 is TGTGCCAGCAGTTTTGGAGGACAGGGCCACTCTGGAAACACCATATATTTT. The entire variable domain, with the rest obtained from reference TRBV28 and TRBJ1-3, is as follows: DVKVTQSSRYLVKRTGEKVFLECVQDMDHENMFWYRQDPGLGLRLIYFSYDVKMKEKGDIPEGYSVSREKKERFSLILESASTNQTSMYLCASSFGGQGHSGNTIYFGEGSWLTVV.

This chain connects TRBV2 to TRBJ2-2; 10 bases line up with TRBD1. The CDR3 runs 17 residues. J lost 0 bases, V lost 6 bases, and 7 bases had no gene match. CDR1 is SNHLY and CDR2 is FYNNEI in the germline V gene. The CDR3 DNA reads TGTGCCAGCAGACCCCGACAGGGGGCCGCGAACACCGGGGAGCTGTTTTTT. Amino acid sequence: CASRPRQGAANTGELFF.

The V gene is TRBV15, the J gene TRBJ2-5; TRBD2 matches 11 bases. V lost 1 base and J lost 2; bases outside the gene matches: 6. The CDR3 length is 17 residues. Germline assignment: CDR1 LNHNV and CDR2 YYDKDF (reference sequence). CDR3 residues: CATSRVLAGGPQETQYF. The DNA for the CDR3 is TGTGCCACCAGCAGAGTCCTAGCGGGAGGCCCGCAAGAGACCCAGTACTTC.

This clone turned up a few times. This rearrangement joins TRBV29-1 to TRBJ1-1; D possibly corresponds to TRBD1 (5 bases). The CDR3 totals 10 residues. CDR1 and CDR2 from the germline V gene are SQVTM and ANQGSEA. Between the trimmed V and J ends, which lost 6 bases and 7 bases, there was a span of 9 bases. This CDR3 is CSVDDSEAFF. CDR3 sequence (DNA): TGCAGCGTCGATGACAGTGAAGCTTTCTTT.

This clone has a handful of counts. The V call is TRBV4-1, the J call TRBJ2-7, with D perhaps TRBD2 (5 bases). Germline assignment: CDR1 MGHRA and CDR2 YSYEKL. The CDR3 contains 16 residues. Trimming pared 1 base from V and 0 bases from J, leaving 13 bases between. CDR3 sequence: CASSQVAGKSSYEQYF. Here the CDR3 DNA reads TGCGCCAGCAGCCAAGTGGCCGGGAAAAGCTCCTACGAGCAGTACTTC.

The V and J genes are TRBV5-1 and TRBJ1-2; possibly TRBD1 for D (5 bases). Trimming stripped 0 bases from V and 0 bases from J, with 9 bases between. Germline V gives CDR1 SGHRS, CDR2 YFSETQ. The CDR3 is 15 residues long. CDR3 coding DNA: TGCGCCAGCAGCTTGGCCTGGGGCTCTAACTATGGCTACACCTTC. It yields the protein CASSLAWGSNYGYTF. Full variable domain (outside the CDR3, taken from reference TRBV5-1 and TRBJ1-2): KAGVTQTPRYLIKTRGQQVTLSCSPISGHRSVSWYQQTPGQGLQFLFEYFSETQRNKGNFPGRFSGRQFSNSRSEMNVSTLELGDSALYLCASSLAWGSNYGYTFGSGTRLTVV.

Only a few counts were recorded for this clone. V and J are TRBV28 and TRBJ1-2, with 8 bases lining up with TRBD1. Losses at the gene ends were 1 base for V and 5 bases for J; bases not matched to a gene: 9. Looked up from germline, CDR1 is MDHEN and CDR2 is SYDVKM. This CDR3 has 16 residues. The CDR3 DNA sequence: TGTGCCAGCAGTTTATTTCCCCAGGGGGCGAGGTATGGCTACACCTTC. As protein: CASSLFPQGARYGYTF.

The chain joins TRBV29-1 to TRBJ2-1; 12 bases map to TRBD2. The trim removed 6 bases at V and 0 bases at J, leaving 9 bases unmatched. This CDR3 comprises 17 residues. CDR1 SQVTM and CDR2 ANQGSEA come from the germline V gene. DNA for the CDR3: TGCAGCGTGGCAATAGGGACTAGCGGGTTCTCCTACAATGAGCAGTTCTTC. Its translation: CSVAIGTSGFSYNEQFF.

The count of this clone is one. The rearrangement links TRBV11-3 to TRBJ2-3, with D unclear. Germline V gene lookup returns CDR1 SGHNT and CDR2 YENEEA. The CDR3 has 14 residues. V was shortened by 0 bases and J by 0 bases, with 4 bases between the two germline ends. The CDR3 sequence is CASSLDGSTDTQYF. DNA for the CDR3: TGTGCCAGCAGCTTAGACGGGAGCACAGATACGCAGTATTTT.

This chain uses TRBV10-2 with TRBJ2-7; TRBD2 agrees at 7 bases. The CDR3 is 14 amino acids. Germline assignment: CDR1 WSHSY and CDR2 SAAADI. The V gene end was trimmed by 4 bases and the J gene end by 0 bases; junction bases not matched to a gene: 3. CDR3 in DNA: TGCGCCAGCAGTGTGGGGGGGAGCTCCTACGAGCAGTACTTC. Amino acids: CASSVGGSSYEQYF.

The chain combines TRBV7-2 with TRBJ2-7, with 7 bases matching TRBD2. CDR3 length equals 14 residues. Germline V gives CDR1 SGHTA, CDR2 FQGNSA. V shed 5 bases, J shed 4 bases, and the junction held 8 bases outside the gene matches. In nucleotides, the CDR3 is TGTGCCAGCAGCACGCGGACTAGTCAGTACGAGCAGTACTTC. This codes for CASSTRTSQYEQYF. The variable domain in full, completed from reference TRBV7-2 and TRBJ2-7, reads GAGVSQSPSNKVTEKGKDVELRCDPISGHTALYWYRQSLGQGLEFLIYFQGNSAPDKSGLPSDRFSAERTGGSVSTLTIQRTQQEDSAVYLCASSTRTSQYEQYFGPGTRLTVT.